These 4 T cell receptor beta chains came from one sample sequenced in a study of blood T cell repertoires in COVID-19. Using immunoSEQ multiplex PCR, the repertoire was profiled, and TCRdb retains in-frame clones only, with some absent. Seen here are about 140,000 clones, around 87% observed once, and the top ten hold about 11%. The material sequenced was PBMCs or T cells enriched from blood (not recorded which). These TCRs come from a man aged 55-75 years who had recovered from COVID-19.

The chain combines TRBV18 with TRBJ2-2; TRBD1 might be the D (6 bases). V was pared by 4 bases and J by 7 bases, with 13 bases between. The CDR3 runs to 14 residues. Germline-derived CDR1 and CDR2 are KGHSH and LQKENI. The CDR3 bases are TGTGCCAGCTCACTCTACAGGGATATCGGGGAGCTGTTTTTT. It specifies CASSLYRDIGELFF. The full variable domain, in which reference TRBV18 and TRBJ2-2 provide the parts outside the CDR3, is NAGVMQNPRHLVRRRGQEARLRCSPMKGHSHVYWYRQLPEEGLKFMVYLQKENIIDESGMPKERFSAEFPKEGPSILRIQQVVRGDSAAYFCASSLYRDIGELFFGEGSRLTVL.

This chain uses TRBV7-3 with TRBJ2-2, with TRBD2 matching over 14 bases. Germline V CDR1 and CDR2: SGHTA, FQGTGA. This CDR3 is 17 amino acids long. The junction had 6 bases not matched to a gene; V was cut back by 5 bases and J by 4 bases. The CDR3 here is CASSPPGLAGVTGELFF. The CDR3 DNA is TGTGCCAGCAGCCCACCGGGACTAGCGGGAGTCACCGGGGAGCTGTTTTTT.

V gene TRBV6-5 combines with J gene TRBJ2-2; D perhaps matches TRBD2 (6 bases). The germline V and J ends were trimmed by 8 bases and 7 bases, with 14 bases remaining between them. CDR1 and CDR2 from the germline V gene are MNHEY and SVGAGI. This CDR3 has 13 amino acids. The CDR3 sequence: CASRLDVYGELFF. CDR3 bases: TGTGCCAGCCGACTAGACGTATACGGGGAGCTGTTTTTT.

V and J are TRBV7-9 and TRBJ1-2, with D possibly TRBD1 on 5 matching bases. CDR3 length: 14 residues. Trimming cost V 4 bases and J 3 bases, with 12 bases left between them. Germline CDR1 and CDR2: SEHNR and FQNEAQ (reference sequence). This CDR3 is CASSSRVMDYGYTF. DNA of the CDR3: TGTGCCAGCAGCTCCAGGGTTATGGACTATGGCTACACCTTC.